This T cell receptor (beta chain) came from a study of cytomegalovirus exposure and HLA in healthy donors (dated by TCRdb to 2016 to 2017). As for the study more broadly: According to a later analysis, one platform produced both the 120 validation repertoires and the roughly 650 repertoires of the first cohort. Besides the first cohort of about 730 subjects, a separate validation cohort made up of roughly 120 different subjects was used. The study aimed to test whether cataloging public T cell receptors could reveal signatures of past pathogen exposure. The study combined high-throughput TCR immunosequencing, statistical association of individual TCRs with disease status, and machine learning to predict cytomegalovirus infection status. Study-level results and caveats: In a later analysis, TCRs clustered in the first cohort were found to also tend to co-occur in the 100 to 150 validation repertoires, with approximately 94% of cluster scores above 0. The authors suggested that the approach could potentially be generalized to other disease states and immunological phenotypes. A later analysis lacked HLA typing for the validation cohort, so it scored co-occurrence in that cohort across all 120 or so repertoires. Most TCR sequences were seen in very few donors, while some public TCRs were found in many individuals. The study listed approximately 150 TCR beta chains as associated with cytomegalovirus. The classifier was reported to diagnose cytomegalovirus status with high specificity and sensitivity in both the original cohort and the validation cohort. A few of the identified cytomegalovirus-associated TCR beta chains were confirmed in vitro to be specific for cytomegalovirus antigens.

Donors formed part of the validation cohort, which comprised fewer than 150 subjects and was distinct from the first cohort of under 750 subjects. Spanning cysteine to phenylalanine, the CDR3 consists of 18 amino acids. CDR3 DNA is the only sequence kept; it has 54 bases, read in frame from the first base. From the germline V gene (reference sequence), CDR1 is SEHNR and CDR2 is FQNEAQ. Ends trimmed: V by 2 bases, J by 3 bases; bases unmatched to a gene: 14. The library was made by the immunoSEQ multiplex PCR assay. From the authors' description of their analysis: A statistical classification framework was built to diagnose cytomegalovirus status from the catalog of TCR beta chain sequences. TCRdb stores this immuneACCESS table with in-frame sequences only. Part of the clones is absent; in the studies checked, under half of the shortfall reflects unresolved V genes, and no reason is known for the rest. Clone size and the V and J calls come from that table; the DNA yielded D and trimming. The sample records hundreds of thousands of clones, over 75% of which are singletons. The ten largest clones capture around 13% of the sample.

About this clone itself: Its antigen is still unknown. Base qualities are missing; no much larger clone stands one base away.

Sequenced sample: PBMCs. The sequence is built from TRBV7-9 and TRBJ2-7, and 9 junction bases match TRBD2. The TCR sequence derives from a man aged 18 to 29 in good health and CMV-seropositive. DNA sequence: TGTGCCAGCAGCTTACCAAGAAACCTAGCGGGACCAAGCTACGAGCAGTACTTC. Protein translation: CASSLPRNLAGPSYEQYF.